Reported below is one TCR beta chain. The source of the sample is a study of CD8+ T cells in alopecia areata. Reverse transcribed after extraction, RNA yielded cDNA as the sequencing template. TCRdb's table, derived via immunoSEQ multiplex PCR, lists solely in-frame clones and lacks some. The table shows more than 95,000 clones, with approximately 60% occurring only once. The sequencing sample was made of CD4+ T cells sorted from blood. The source of this sequence is a human donor in good health.

Here the CDR3 reads CASSQNAGTPQETQYF. The CDR3 coding sequence is TGTGCCAGCTCCCAAAACGCCGGGACACCGCAAGAGACCCAGTACTTC. V is TRBV18 and J is TRBJ2-5; D perhaps matches TRBD1 (6 bases). The V end was cut by 6 bases, the J end by 2 bases, with 19 bases between. Germline loops: CDR1 KGHSH, CDR2 LQKENI. The CDR3 spans 16 residues. Based on the CDR3 plus reference TRBV18 and TRBJ2-5, the full variable domain is NAGVMQNPRHLVRRRGQEARLRCSPMKGHSHVYWYRQLPEEGLKFMVYLQKENIIDESGMPKERFSAEFPKEGPSILRIQQVVRGDSAAYFCASSQNAGTPQETQYFGPGTRLLVL.